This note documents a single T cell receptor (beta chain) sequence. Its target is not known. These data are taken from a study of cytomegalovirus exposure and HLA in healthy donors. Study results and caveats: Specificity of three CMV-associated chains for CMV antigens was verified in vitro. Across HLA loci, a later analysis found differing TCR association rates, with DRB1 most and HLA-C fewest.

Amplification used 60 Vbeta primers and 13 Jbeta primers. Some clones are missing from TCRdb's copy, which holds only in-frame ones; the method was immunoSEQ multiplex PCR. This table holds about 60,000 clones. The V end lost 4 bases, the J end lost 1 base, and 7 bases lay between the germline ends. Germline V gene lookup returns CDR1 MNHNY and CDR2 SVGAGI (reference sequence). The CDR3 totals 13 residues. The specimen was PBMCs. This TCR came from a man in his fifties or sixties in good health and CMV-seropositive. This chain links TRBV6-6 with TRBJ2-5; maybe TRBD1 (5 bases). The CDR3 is CASSSQVQETQYF. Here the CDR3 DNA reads TGTGCCAGCAGTTCACAGGTCCAAGAGACCCAGTACTTC.